These 14 T cell receptor beta chains were sequenced from one sample in a study of control samples from healthy donors and cancer patients. TCRdb's table, derived via immunoSEQ multiplex PCR, lists solely in-frame clones and lacks some. The sample gives around 82,000 clones, 87% of which show up once; around 20% is in the top ten. Sequencing used blood. The receptor set was obtained from a man aged 45-60 years in good health.

This chain joins TRBV6-2 or TRBV6-3 and TRBJ2-1; D not certain. V lost 2 bases and J 10 bases, leaving 9 bases between the germline ends. From germline, CDR1 is MNHEY and CDR2 SVGEGT. CDR3 length equals 12 residues. CDR3 sequence reads: CASSYLAREQFF. As DNA, the CDR3 is TGTGCCAGCAGTTACCTTGCCAGAGAGCAGTTCTTC.

The chain joins TRBV19 to TRBJ1-1, with D maybe TRBD1 (6 bases). V lost 0 bases and J lost 6, with 11 bases in between. The germline V gene has CDR1 LNHDA and CDR2 SQIVND (reference sequence). The CDR3 covers 14 residues. The CDR3 DNA follows: TGTGCCAGTAGTATAGATGGGGGGCGGGCTGAAGCTTTCTTT. Translated: CASSIDGGRAEAFF.

The genes are TRBV24-1 and TRBJ1-2; 9 bases agree with TRBD1. The CDR3 length is 14 residues. The V and J ends lost 4 bases and 8 bases, in that order; junction bases with no gene match: 7. The V gene's germline CDR1 is KGHDR and CDR2 SFDVKD. CDR3 in DNA: TGTGCCACCAGTGAGGGAGACAGGGGGGGAGGCTACACCTTC. Protein product: CATSEGDRGGGYTF.

This clone came up a few times. This chain connects TRBV29-1 to TRBJ2-3; a possible D gene is TRBD1 (5 bases). This CDR3 has 13 residues. Per germline, CDR1 SQVTM and CDR2 ANQGSEA. Deletions cut 5 bases from V and 0 bases from J, with 9 bases between. The CDR3 sequence is CSVTGDSTDTQYF. CDR3 DNA: TGCAGCGTTACAGGAGACAGCACAGATACGCAGTATTTT.

This clone was found once. The chain is built from TRBV7-3 and TRBJ2-3; D gene unclear. The CDR3 length is 14 residues. Germline V gives CDR1 SGHTA, CDR2 FQGTGA. V gave up 5 bases and J gave up 5 bases, with 14 bases separating them. Written as DNA, the CDR3 is TGTGCCAGCAGCGACACCGTGTATGGAGATACGCAGTATTTT. Residues: CASSDTVYGDTQYF.

V and J are TRBV7-2 and TRBJ1-1; 10 nucleotides match TRBD1. The V gene end was trimmed by 3 bases and the J gene end by 2 bases; junction bases not matched to a gene: 3. The CDR3 loop spans 15 amino acids. CDR1 is SGHTA and CDR2 is FQGNSA in the germline V gene. Here the CDR3 reads CASSLTGGSNTEAFF. CDR3 DNA: TGTGCCAGCAGCTTGACAGGGGGCTCCAACACTGAAGCTTTCTTT. The full variable domain, its missing parts supplied by reference TRBV7-2 and TRBJ1-1, is GAGVSQSPSNKVTEKGKDVELRCDPISGHTALYWYRQSLGQGLEFLIYFQGNSAPDKSGLPSDRFSAERTGGSVSTLTIQRTQQEDSAVYLCASSLTGGSNTEAFFGQGTRLTVV.

The J gene is TRBJ1-6, the V gene TRBV11-3; D unclear. V dropped 3 bases and J dropped 9 bases, with 9 bases sitting between them. CDR1 SGHNT and CDR2 YENEEA come from the germline V gene. The CDR3 consists of 13 residues. As DNA, the CDR3 is TGTGCCAGCAGCTTTTCCCAGAGTTCACCCCTCCACTTT. It is translated as CASSFSQSSPLHF.

The chain recombines TRBV9 with TRBJ2-1; 9 bases agree with TRBD2. The CDR3 has 17 amino acids. With V trimmed by 0 bases and J by 4 bases, 8 bases remained unmatched. CDR1 and CDR2 (germline): SGDLS, YYNGEE. The CDR3 sequence is CASSVAKSGGLYNEQFF. The CDR3 DNA sequence: TGTGCCAGCAGCGTAGCTAAGAGCGGGGGGCTTTACAATGAGCAGTTCTTC. Based on the CDR3 plus reference TRBV9 and TRBJ2-1, the full variable domain is DSGVTQTPKHLITATGQRVTLRCSPRSGDLSVYWYQQSLDQGLQFLIQYYNGEERAKGNILERFSAQQFPDLHSELNLSSLELGDSALYFCASSVAKSGGLYNEQFFGPGTRLTVL.

This clone was found once. The CDR3 nucleotides are TGTGCCAGTAGTATAGGAAGGGTTGGGGCTTTCTTT. It is translated as CASSIGRVGAFF. This chain connects TRBV19 to TRBJ1-1, with unresolved D. The germline CDR1 and CDR2 sequences are LNHDA and SQIVND (reference sequence). The CDR3 is 12 residues long. The V end lost 1 base, the J end lost 11 bases, and 11 bases lay between the germline ends.

The chain links TRBV10-3 to TRBJ1-6, with TRBD1 matching over 9 bases. The V gene end was trimmed by 3 bases and the J gene end by 3 bases; junction bases not matched to a gene: 6. The length of the CDR3 is 17 residues. Per the germline V gene, CDR1 is ENHRY and CDR2 is SYGVKD. CDR3 loop: CAISDLGTGSYNSPLHF. For the CDR3, the DNA is TGTGCCATCAGTGACCTGGGGACAGGGAGCTATAATTCACCCCTCCACTTT.

The rearrangement links TRBV7-9 to TRBJ1-2; tentative D call: TRBD1 (6 bases). The CDR3 runs to 14 residues. V dropped 5 bases and J dropped 2 bases, with 12 bases sitting between them. Germline V gene lookup returns CDR1 SEHNR and CDR2 FQNEAQ (reference sequence). The CDR3 DNA reads as TGTGCCAGCAGCGAAGGGGGGACCAACTATGGCTACACCTTC. It codes for CASSEGGTNYGYTF.

The chain joins TRBV28 to TRBJ1-6, with D maybe TRBD1 (6 bases). Trimming stripped 7 bases from V and 4 bases from J, with 17 bases between. CDR3 length equals 16 residues. Germline lookup yields CDR1 MDHEN and CDR2 SYDVKM. The CDR3 region is CASIGEGVVYNSPLHF. As DNA, the CDR3 is TGTGCCAGCATAGGGGAGGGGGTGGTATATAATTCACCCCTCCACTTT. The full variable domain, completed using reference TRBV28 and TRBJ1-6, is DVKVTQSSRYLVKRTGEKVFLECVQDMDHENMFWYRQDPGLGLRLIYFSYDVKMKEKGDIPEGYSVSREKKERFSLILESASTNQTSMYLCASIGEGVVYNSPLHFGNGTRLTVT.

The V call is TRBV7-8, the J call TRBJ1-1, with D unresolved. The germline V and J ends were trimmed by 6 bases and 4 bases, with 15 bases remaining between them. CDR1 and CDR2 (germline): SGHVS, FQNEAQ. This CDR3 contains 14 residues. As DNA, the CDR3 is TGTGCCAGCAGTCTCTCTTACGGGAGCACTGAAGCTTTCTTT. This encodes CASSLSYGSTEAFF.

CDR3 sequence: CASSSQGTSTGNTIYF. As DNA, the CDR3 is TGCGCCAGCAGCTCGCAGGGCACATCAACTGGAAACACCATATATTTT. J is TRBJ1-3 and V is TRBV5-1, with D perhaps matching TRBD1 (5 bases). Trimming left V 3 bases short and J 2 bases short, with 15 bases between. CDR3 length equals 16 residues. Germline V CDR1 and CDR2: SGHRS, YFSETQ.